The rows below give T cell receptor beta chains drawn from one sample of a study of CD8 T cells in ankylosing spondylitis. MiXCR, applied by TCRdb to the 5' RACE reads, yields one record per CDR3 protein. The table lists about 340,000 distinct CDR3 sequences, 6.5% to 10% of them singletons, with roughly 15% in the top ten. The sequenced sample was blood, either unsorted or a sorted T cell fraction (not recorded which). The source of these receptors is a male donor with ankylosing spondylitis. Both conserved end residues are part of each CDR3. A D gene is named only where the DNA matches it firmly. Rows may omit the clone size; those that give it use once, few, many or a size class.

D	size	J	V	CDR3	DNA
.	.	TRBJ2-5	TRBV18	CASSPFVDQETQYF	TGTGCCAGCTCACCGTTCGTTGATCAAGAGACCCAGTACTTC
.	many	TRBJ2-5	TRBV12-3/TRBV12-4	CASSPIETGQETQYF	TGTGCCAGCAGTCCCATAGAAACCGGTCAAGAGACCCAGTACTTC
.	few	TRBJ2-1	TRBV7-2	CASSLAPLVEQFF	TGTGCCAGCAGCTTAGCCCCGCTAGTCGAGCAGTTCTTC
.	many	TRBJ2-5	TRBV6-1	CASSQRTATQETQYF	TGTGCCAGCAGTCAGCGGACCGCAACCCAAGAGACCCAGTACTTC
TRBD1	.	TRBJ2-1	TRBV7-3	CASSPRTGWGEQFF	TGTGCCAGCAGCCCAAGGACAGGGTGGGGTGAGCAGTTCTTC
.	.	TRBJ1-5	TRBV10-3	CAISSGANQPQHF	TGTGCCATCTCTTCAGGGGCCAATCAGCCCCAGCATTTT
.	.	TRBJ2-7	TRBV6-5	CASSYLGGDSYEQYF	TGTGCCAGCAGCTACCTTGGGGGAGATTCCTACGAGCAGTATTTC
TRBD2	few	TRBJ2-1	TRBV4-2	CASSQDLLAGYNEQFF	TGTGCCAGCAGCCAAGATCTGCTAGCGGGGTACAATGAGCAGTTCTTC
.	many	TRBJ2-5	TRBV6-5	CASSSFQGIKETQYF	TGTGCCAGCAGTTCATTTCAGGGGATTAAAGAGACCCAGTACTTC
TRBD2	.	TRBJ2-7	TRBV11-2	CASSLAGEFYEQYF	TGTGCCAGCAGCCTAGCGGGAGAGTTCTACGAGCAGTACTTC
.	few	TRBJ1-3	TRBV5-1	CASSAETGLHSGNTIYF	TGCGCCAGCAGCGCAGAGACAGGCCTCCACTCTGGAAACACCATATATTTT
TRBD1	.	TRBJ2-7	TRBV5-1	CASQQVRGFDEQYF	TGCGCCAGCCAACAGGTCAGGGGGTTCGACGAGCAGTACTTC
TRBD1	.	TRBJ2-1	TRBV7-2	CASNQATGYNEQFF	TGTGCCAGCAACCAAGCGACAGGGTATAATGAGCAGTTCTTC
.	few	TRBJ1-5	TRBV10-3	CAISESGQPQHF	TGTGCCATCAGTGAGAGTGGTCAGCCCCAGCATTTT
TRBD2	few	TRBJ2-3	TRBV20-1	CSATSGTSGRPLAQYF	TGCAGTGCTACCTCGGGGACTAGCGGGAGGCCCCTGGCGCAGTATTTT
.	.	TRBJ2-7	TRBV5-1	CASSLTSSRYEQYF	TGCGCCAGCAGCTTGACCAGTTCTCGTTACGAGCAGTACTTC
TRBD1	many	TRBJ1-1	TRBV5-1	CASRSQGEGTEAFF	TGCGCCAGCCGATCCCAGGGGGAGGGCACTGAAGCTTTCTTT